The source of this T cell receptor beta chain is a study of cytomegalovirus exposure and HLA in healthy donors. Findings and limits, study-wide: Follow-up analysis seemed to connect common viral pathogens with several of the most significant clusters identified. Follow-up analysis later connected one missense variant in DCLRE1C with trimming of TCR beta V- and J-genes. A classifier reportedly called cytomegalovirus status with high sensitivity and specificity.

The V segment lost 1 base and the J segment 3 bases; nucleotides outside the gene matches: 9. This CDR3 comprises 17 residues. The V gene's germline CDR1 is MDHEN and CDR2 SYDVKM. Concerning this clone itself: Its antigen is unidentified.

A multiplex PCR was run with 60 Vbeta primers and 13 Jbeta primers. TCRdb's table, derived via immunoSEQ multiplex PCR, lists solely in-frame clones and lacks some. The repertoire holds 90,000 or so clones, with just under 70% as singletons. This TCR came from a man in his forties or fifties in good health and CMV-seronegative. Material: PBMCs. This rearrangement joins TRBV28 to TRBJ1-1; the match to TRBD1 covers 9 bases. CDR3 protein: CASSLLGQGRMHTEAFF. As DNA, the CDR3 is TGTGCCAGCAGTTTATTGGGACAGGGCAGAATGCACACTGAAGCTTTCTTT.